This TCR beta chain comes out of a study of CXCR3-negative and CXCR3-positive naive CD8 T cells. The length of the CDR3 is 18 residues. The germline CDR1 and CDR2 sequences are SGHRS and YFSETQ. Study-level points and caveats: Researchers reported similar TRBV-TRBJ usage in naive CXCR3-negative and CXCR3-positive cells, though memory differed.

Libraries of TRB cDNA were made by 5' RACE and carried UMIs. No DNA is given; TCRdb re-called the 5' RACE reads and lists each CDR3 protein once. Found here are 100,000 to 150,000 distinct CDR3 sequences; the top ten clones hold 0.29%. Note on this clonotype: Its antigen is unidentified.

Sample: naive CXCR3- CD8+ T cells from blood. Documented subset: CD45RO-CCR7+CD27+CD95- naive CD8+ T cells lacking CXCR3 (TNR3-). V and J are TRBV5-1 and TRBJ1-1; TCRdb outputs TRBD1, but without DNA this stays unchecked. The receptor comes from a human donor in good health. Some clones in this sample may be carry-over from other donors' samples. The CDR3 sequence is CASSLVIGRDREGPEAFF.